Reported below is one T cell receptor beta chain. Antigen specificity is unknown. CDR1 and CDR2 (germline): KGHSH, LQKENI. The CDR3 runs 14 residues. Between the trimmed V and J ends, which lost 6 bases and 11 bases, there was a span of 23 bases. Each sorted subset replicate got 200 ng genomic DNA, roughly 30,000 genomes. Sequencing was performed with immunoSEQ multiplex PCR; in TCRdb, only in-frame clones are kept and a portion is missing. The sample yields around 1.6 million clones, 95% to 99% seen once. This sample was taken from a study of shared clonotypes between healthy human individuals. Study background: Each donor contributed plates that comprised three CD4 naive, three CD4 memory, two CD8 naive and one CD8 memory. Study conclusions and caveats: Generally, naive subsets (rather than memory subsets) showed larger estimated richness.

The chain joins TRBV18 to TRBJ2-7, with D perhaps TRBD1 (5 bases). Sequenced sample: naive CD4+ T cells sorted from blood. Documented subset: CD45RA+ positively selected. This TCR was sampled from a man aged 30 to 39 in good health. CDR3 DNA sequence: TGTGCCAGCTCTCAAGAACAGGCGGCGGAGCCGAAGTACTTC. This sequence encodes CASSQEQAAEPKYF. Supplemented by reference TRBV18 and TRBJ2-7, the full variable domain reads NAGVMQNPRHLVRRRGQEARLRCSPMKGHSHVYWYRQLPEEGLKFMVYLQKENIIDESGMPKERFSAEFPKEGPSILRIQQVVRGDSAAYFCASSQEQAAEPKYFGPGTRLTVT.